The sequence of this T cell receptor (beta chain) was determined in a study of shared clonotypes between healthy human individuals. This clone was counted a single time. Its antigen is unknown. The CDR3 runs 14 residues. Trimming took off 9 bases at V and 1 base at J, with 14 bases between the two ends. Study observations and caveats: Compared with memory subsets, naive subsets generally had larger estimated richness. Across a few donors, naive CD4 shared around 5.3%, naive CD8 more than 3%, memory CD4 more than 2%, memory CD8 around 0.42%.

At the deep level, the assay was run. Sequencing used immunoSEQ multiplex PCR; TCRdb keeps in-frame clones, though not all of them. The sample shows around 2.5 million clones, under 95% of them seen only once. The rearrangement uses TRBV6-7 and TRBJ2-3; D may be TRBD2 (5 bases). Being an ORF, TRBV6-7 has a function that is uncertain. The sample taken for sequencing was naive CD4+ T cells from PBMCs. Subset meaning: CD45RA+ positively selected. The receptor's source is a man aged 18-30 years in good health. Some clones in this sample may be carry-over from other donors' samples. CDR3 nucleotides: TGTGCCAGTCCCCGGGCGCGGGGCACAGATACGCAGTATTTT. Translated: CASPRARGTDTQYF.